Below, one TCR beta chain is given with its context. No antigen is known for it. Clones were sequenced by immunoSEQ multiplex PCR, and TCRdb holds only the in-frame ones, with some missing. The data contain 10,000 to 15,000 clones, around 83% of them singletons. The entry originates in a study of T cells in localized non-small cell lung cancer. General study results and limits: A raised T cell density in blood coincided with lengthier overall survival.

Germline CDR1 SEHNR, CDR2 FQNEAQ (reference sequence). V gave up 6 bases and J gave up 0 bases, with 18 bases separating them. CDR3 length: 16 amino acids. The chain recombines TRBV7-9 with TRBJ2-7; no clear D gene. The clonotype originates from a male donor older than 55 with stage III lung adenocarcinoma. Sample: peripheral blood, taken before any cancer treatment. The CDR3 nucleotides read TGTGCCAGCAGGCACACCGGCGAGAAGAGCTCCTACGAGCAGTACTTC. Residues: CASRHTGEKSSYEQYF.